The clone carrying this TCR beta chain has only a few counts. Antigen unknown. This record comes from a study of blood T cells in healthy people across ages. Study conclusions and caveats: Measured against age, TCR beta diversity per million T cells decreased in a roughly linear manner.

This CDR3 has 15 residues. Germline-derived CDR1 and CDR2 are MNHEY and SVGEGT. V was cut by 4 bases and J by 0 bases, with 13 bases left in between. Next came a second PCR, run for about 6 to 12 cycles, which used a sample-barcoded 5' primer along with a J-beta primer mix. TCRdb reprocessed the 5' RACE reads via MiXCR and lists one record per CDR3 protein. In the table there are about 680,000 distinct CDR3 sequences, approximately 50% of which are singletons. Sequenced input: blood. This TCR came from a woman aged 60-70 years in good health. The V gene is TRBV6-2 or TRBV6-3, the J gene TRBJ2-7, with TRBD1 as a possible D gene (6 bases). CDR3: CASSLIRDTSYEQYF. The CDR3 DNA sequence: TGTGCCAGCAGTTTAATACGGGACACCTCCTACGAGCAGTACTTC.